This record concerns one T cell receptor (beta chain) sequence. Its antigen is not known. A junction boundary mismatches the germline segment, possibly from a read error. Looked up from germline, CDR1 is SSHAT and CDR2 is FNYEAQ (reference sequence). This CDR3 region has 15 residues. These data are taken from a study of cytomegalovirus exposure and HLA in healthy donors. A multiplex PCR was run with 60 Vbeta primers and 13 Jbeta primers. Repertoires were generated with immunoSEQ multiplex PCR, while TCRdb's copy carries only in-frame clones and drops some. The sample lists around 180,000 clones, around 83% occurring once. Study-level points and caveats: In vitro, a few CMV-associated chains proved specific for CMV antigens. TCR beta sequences numbering fewer than 20,000 were associated with HLA alleles at 0.05 false discovery rate in a later analysis.

Sequenced material: PBMCs. The J gene is TRBJ1-2, the V gene TRBV7-7; TRBD1 is a possible D gene (6 bases). The TCR originated in a woman in her 40s in good health and CMV-seronegative. The CDR3 DNA reads TGTGCTAGCAGCTTAGGGGACACTAATAACTATGGCTACACCTTC. It yields the protein CASSLGDTNNYGYTF.